Each of the 8 T cell receptor beta chains below was sequenced from the same sample in a study of blood T cells in healthy people across ages (dated by TCRdb to about 2015). Receptor amplification or capture employed 5' RACE. This sample was sequenced with an Illumina HiSeq 2500. The second PCR ran for about 7 to 11 cycles and used a J-beta primer mix along with a sample-barcoded 5' primer. TCRdb reran the public reads through fastp at Q25 and MiXCR, keeping productive beta chains. Rows are unified per CDR3 protein, each entry keeping the most common DNA and genes. Counted in this sample were roughly 800,000 distinct CDR3 sequences; about three fifths of them appeared once. Approximately 20% of the sample goes to the ten largest clones. The material sequenced was blood. Receptors originate from a man aged 30 to 39 in good health.

This clonotype has more than one count but fewer than ten. J is TRBJ2-7 and V is TRBV15, with D perhaps being TRBD1 or TRBD2 (5 bases each). In germline, CDR1 is LNHNV, CDR2 YYDKDF (reference sequence). V lost 6 bases, J lost 0 bases, and 9 bases lay in between. This CDR3 contains 13 residues. CDR3 sequence (DNA): TGTGCCACCAGTCGGGACCGCTCCTACGAGCAGTACTTC. Protein: CATSRDRSYEQYF.

The chain couples TRBV7-9 to TRBJ2-7; D not resolved. Germline lookup yields CDR1 SEHNR and CDR2 FQNEAQ (reference sequence). Trimming left V 0 bases short and J 2 bases short, with 11 bases between. There are 15 residues in the CDR3. Here the CDR3 reads CASSLAGFRTYEQYF. CDR3 bases: TGTGCCAGCAGCTTAGCAGGGTTTAGGACCTACGAGCAGTACTTC. The variable domain in full, with the rest retrieved from reference TRBV7-9 and TRBJ2-7, is DTGVSQNPRHKITKRGQNVTFRCDPISEHNRLYWYRQTLGQGPEFLTYFQNEAQLEKSRLLSDRFSAERPKGSFSTLEIQRTEQGDSAMYLCASSLAGFRTYEQYFGPGTRLTVT.

The chain joins TRBV20-1 to TRBJ1-2; no firm D call. The CDR3 length is 15 residues. Germline V gene sequence: CDR1 DFQATT, CDR2 SNEGSKA (reference sequence). Trimming shortened V by 6 bases and J by 0 bases, and 17 bases separated the two germline ends. The CDR3 region is CSAIVPPYTNYGYTF. The DNA of the CDR3 is TGCAGTGCAATCGTGCCCCCGTATACTAACTATGGCTACACCTTC.

This clonotype appeared many times. The chain recombines TRBV7-9 with TRBJ1-4; D remains unclear. V lost 3 bases and J 4 bases, leaving 6 bases between the germline ends. The CDR3 consists of 13 residues. Germline V gene lookup returns CDR1 SEHNR and CDR2 FQNEAQ (reference sequence). CDR3 in DNA: TGTGCCAGCAGCTTGGTTCTTAATGAAAAACTGTTTTTT. Translation: CASSLVLNEKLFF.

Remarks on this clonotype: At one boundary the junction diverges from the germline segment, which might be a read error. J is TRBJ2-7 and V is TRBV4-3; D gene uncertain. CDR1 is LGHNA and CDR2 is YSLEER in the germline V gene. This CDR3 has 13 amino acids. The chain's CDR3 is CVSSLDGSYEQYF. In DNA, the CDR3 is TGCGTCAGCAGTCTAGACGGGTCCTACGAGCAGTACTTC.

The chain recombines TRBV3-1 with TRBJ1-2, with a weak D call TRBD1 (5 bases). Between the trimmed V and J ends, which lost 4 bases and 3 bases, there was a span of 15 bases. CDR1 LGHDT and CDR2 YNNKEL come from the germline V gene (reference sequence). The CDR3 has 15 residues. CDR3: CASSLSIRQHYGYTF. In DNA form, the CDR3 reads TGTGCCAGCAGCCTCAGCATCAGACAGCACTATGGCTACACCTTC. The full variable domain, completed using reference TRBV3-1 and TRBJ1-2, is DTAVSQTPKYLVTQMGNDKSIKCEQNLGHDTMYWYKQDSKKFLKIMFSYNNKELIINETVPNRFSPKSPDKAHLNLHINSLELGDSAVYFCASSLSIRQHYGYTFGSGTRLTVV.

This chain joins TRBV3-1 and TRBJ2-3, with a possible D match to TRBD2 (5 bases). CDR1 and CDR2 (germline): LGHDT, YNNKEL (reference sequence). CDR3 length equals 13 residues. V lost 2 bases to trimming and J lost 5 bases, with 8 bases between them. CDR3 nucleotide sequence: TGTGCCAGCAGCCAACTCGGAGGAGATACGCAGTATTTT. Its translation is CASSQLGGDTQYF.

The rearrangement joins TRBV2 to TRBJ2-1; 9 positions agree with TRBD2. The CDR3 consists of 14 residues. The J segment lost 7 bases and the V segment lost 1 base, leaving 2 bases of the junction unmatched. Germline-derived CDR1 and CDR2 are SNHLY and FYNNEI. CDR3 region: CASSEGGRVNEQFF. CDR3 in DNA: TGTGCCAGCAGTGAAGGCGGGAGGGTAAATGAGCAGTTCTTC.